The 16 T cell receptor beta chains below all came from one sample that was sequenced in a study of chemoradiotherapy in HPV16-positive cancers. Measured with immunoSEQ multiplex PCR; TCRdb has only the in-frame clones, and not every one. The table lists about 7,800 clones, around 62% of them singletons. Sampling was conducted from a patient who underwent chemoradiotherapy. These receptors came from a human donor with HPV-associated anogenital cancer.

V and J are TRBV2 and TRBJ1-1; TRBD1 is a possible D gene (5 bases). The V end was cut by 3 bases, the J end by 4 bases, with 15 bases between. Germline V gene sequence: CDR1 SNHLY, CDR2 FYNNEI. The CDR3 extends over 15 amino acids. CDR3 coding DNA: TGTGCCAGCAGTGATTCGAAAGGGGTTGGCACTGAAGCTTTCTTT. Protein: CASSDSKGVGTEAFF.

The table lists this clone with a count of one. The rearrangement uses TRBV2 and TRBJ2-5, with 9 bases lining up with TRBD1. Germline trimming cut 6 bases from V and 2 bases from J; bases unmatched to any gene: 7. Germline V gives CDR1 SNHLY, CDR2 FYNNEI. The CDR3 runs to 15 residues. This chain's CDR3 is CASRADRGRQETQYF. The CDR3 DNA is TGTGCCAGCAGGGCGGACAGGGGTCGACAAGAGACCCAGTACTTC.

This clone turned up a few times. CDR3 DNA: TGTGCCAGCACTGAGGACAGGGTGAACACTGAAGCTTTCTTT. Its protein is CASTEDRVNTEAFF. This chain joins TRBV2 and TRBJ1-1, with 8 positions matching TRBD1. CDR3 length: 14 amino acids. Unmatched junction bases numbered 4, after V lost 7 bases and J lost 0 bases. Per germline, CDR1 SNHLY and CDR2 FYNNEI.

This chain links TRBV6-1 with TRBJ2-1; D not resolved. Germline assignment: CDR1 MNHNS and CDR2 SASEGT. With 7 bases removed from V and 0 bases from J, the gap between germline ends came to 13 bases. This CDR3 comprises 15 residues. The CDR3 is CASTSTVSSYNEQFF. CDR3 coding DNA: TGTGCCAGCACCTCGACTGTTAGCTCCTACAATGAGCAGTTCTTC.

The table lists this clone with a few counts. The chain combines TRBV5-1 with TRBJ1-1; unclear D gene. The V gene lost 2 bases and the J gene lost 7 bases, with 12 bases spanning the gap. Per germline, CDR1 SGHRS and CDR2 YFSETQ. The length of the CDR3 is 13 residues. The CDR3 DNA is TGCGCCAGCAGCTTCGGACCGTACGTTGAAGCTTTCTTT. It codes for CASSFGPYVEAFF.

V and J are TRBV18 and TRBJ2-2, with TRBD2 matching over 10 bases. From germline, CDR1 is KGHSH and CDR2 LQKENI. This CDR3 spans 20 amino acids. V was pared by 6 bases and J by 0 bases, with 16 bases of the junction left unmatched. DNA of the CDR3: TGTGCCAGCTCCCCCCTAGAAGCGGGAGGGCCCTCGGCGAACACCGGGGAGCTGTTTTTT. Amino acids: CASSPLEAGGPSANTGELFF.

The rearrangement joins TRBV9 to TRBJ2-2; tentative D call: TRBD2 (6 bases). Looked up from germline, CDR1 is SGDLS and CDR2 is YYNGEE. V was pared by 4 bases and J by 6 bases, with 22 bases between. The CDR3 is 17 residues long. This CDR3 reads CASSFQGRRGGSGELFF. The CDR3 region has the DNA TGTGCCAGCAGCTTTCAGGGCCGGAGGGGAGGATCCGGGGAGCTGTTTTTT.

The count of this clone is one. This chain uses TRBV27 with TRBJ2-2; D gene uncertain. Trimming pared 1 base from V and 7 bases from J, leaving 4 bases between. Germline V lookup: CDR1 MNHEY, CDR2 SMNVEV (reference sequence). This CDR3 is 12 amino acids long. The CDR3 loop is CASSLYFGELFF. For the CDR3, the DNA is TGTGCCAGCAGTTTATATTTCGGGGAGCTGTTTTTT.

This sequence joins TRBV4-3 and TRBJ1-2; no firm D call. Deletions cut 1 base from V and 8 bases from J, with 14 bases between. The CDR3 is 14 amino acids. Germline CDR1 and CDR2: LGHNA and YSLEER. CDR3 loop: CASSQGLAGGGYTF. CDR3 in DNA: TGCGCCAGCAGCCAAGGGCTCGCCGGTGGCGGCTACACCTTC.

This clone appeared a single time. The CDR3 nucleotides read TGTGCCAGCACCCTGAATACCGAGGACGGGAACACTGAAGCTTTCTTT. The encoded protein is CASTLNTEDGNTEAFF. The V and J genes are TRBV5-8 and TRBJ1-1; D unclear. This CDR3 is built from 16 residues. Trimming left V 6 bases short and J 1 base short, with 19 bases between. Germline V gene lookup returns CDR1 SGHTS and CDR2 YDEGEE.

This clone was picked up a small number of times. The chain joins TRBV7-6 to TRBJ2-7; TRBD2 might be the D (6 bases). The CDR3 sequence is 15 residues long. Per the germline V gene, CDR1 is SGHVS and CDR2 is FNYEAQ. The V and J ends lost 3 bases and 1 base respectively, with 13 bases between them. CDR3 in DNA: TGTGCCAGCAGCTTCCGAGCGGAGGGTTCCTACGAGCAGTACTTC. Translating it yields CASSFRAEGSYEQYF.

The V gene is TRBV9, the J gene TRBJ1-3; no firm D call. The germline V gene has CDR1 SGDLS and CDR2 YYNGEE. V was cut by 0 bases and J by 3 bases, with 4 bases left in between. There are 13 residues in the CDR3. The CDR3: CASSVDVGNTIYF. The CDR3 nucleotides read TGTGCCAGCAGCGTAGATGTTGGAAACACCATATATTTT.

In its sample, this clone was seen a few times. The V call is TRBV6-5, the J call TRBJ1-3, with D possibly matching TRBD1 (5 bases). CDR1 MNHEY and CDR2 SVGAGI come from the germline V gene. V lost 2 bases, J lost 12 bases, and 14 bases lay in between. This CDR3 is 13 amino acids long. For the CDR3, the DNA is TGTGCCAGCAGTTACCCGGGAGGGGCGGTCATATATTTT. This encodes CASSYPGGAVIYF.

CDR3 in DNA: TGTGCCAGCAGGTCGACGGGCACAGATACGCAGTATTTT. Amino acids: CASRSTGTDTQYF. The rearrangement uses TRBV14 and TRBJ2-3; no firm D call. Germline V gives CDR1 SGHDN, CDR2 FVKESK. The V gene lost 6 bases and the J gene lost 1 base, with 8 bases spanning the gap. The CDR3 loop spans 13 amino acids.

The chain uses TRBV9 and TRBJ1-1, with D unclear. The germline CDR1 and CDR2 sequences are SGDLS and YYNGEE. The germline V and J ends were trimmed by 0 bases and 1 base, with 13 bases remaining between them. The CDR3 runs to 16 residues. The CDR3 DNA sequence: TGTGCCAGCAGCGTAGACTCGGAAGTTGGGAACACTGAAGCTTTCTTT. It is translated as CASSVDSEVGNTEAFF. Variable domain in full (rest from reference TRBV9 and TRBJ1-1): DSGVTQTPKHLITATGQRVTLRCSPRSGDLSVYWYQQSLDQGLQFLIQYYNGEERAKGNILERFSAQQFPDLHSELNLSSLELGDSALYFCASSVDSEVGNTEAFFGQGTRLTVV.

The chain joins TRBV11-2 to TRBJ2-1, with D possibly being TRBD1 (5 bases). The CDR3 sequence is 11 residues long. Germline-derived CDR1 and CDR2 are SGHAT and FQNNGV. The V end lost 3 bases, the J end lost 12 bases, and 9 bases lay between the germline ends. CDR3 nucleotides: TGTGCCAGCAGCTTTCGGCAGGGGCAGTTCTTC. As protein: CASSFRQGQFF.